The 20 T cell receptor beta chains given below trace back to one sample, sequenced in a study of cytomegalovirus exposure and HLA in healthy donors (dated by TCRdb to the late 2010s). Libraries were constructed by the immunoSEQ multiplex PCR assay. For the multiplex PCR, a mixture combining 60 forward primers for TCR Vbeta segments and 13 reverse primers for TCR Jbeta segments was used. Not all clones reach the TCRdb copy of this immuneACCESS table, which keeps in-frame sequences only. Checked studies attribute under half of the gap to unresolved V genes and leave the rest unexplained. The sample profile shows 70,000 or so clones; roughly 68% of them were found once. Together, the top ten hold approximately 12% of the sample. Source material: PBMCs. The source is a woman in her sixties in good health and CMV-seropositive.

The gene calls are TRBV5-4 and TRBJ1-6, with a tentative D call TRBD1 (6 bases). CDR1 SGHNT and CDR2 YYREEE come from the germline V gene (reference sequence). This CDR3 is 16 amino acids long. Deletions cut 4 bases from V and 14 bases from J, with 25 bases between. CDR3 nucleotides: TGTGCCAGCAGCCCCCGTTCGGGGGGCCCCCTTATGGCCCTCCACTTT. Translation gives CASSPRSGGPLMALHF.

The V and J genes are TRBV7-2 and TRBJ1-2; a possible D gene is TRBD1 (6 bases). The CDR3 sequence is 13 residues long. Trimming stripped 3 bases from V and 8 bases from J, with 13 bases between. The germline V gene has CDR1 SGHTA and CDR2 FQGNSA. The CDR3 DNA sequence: TGTGCCAGCAGCTTGGGGGGGGCCGTGGGCTACACCTTC. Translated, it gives CASSLGGAVGYTF.

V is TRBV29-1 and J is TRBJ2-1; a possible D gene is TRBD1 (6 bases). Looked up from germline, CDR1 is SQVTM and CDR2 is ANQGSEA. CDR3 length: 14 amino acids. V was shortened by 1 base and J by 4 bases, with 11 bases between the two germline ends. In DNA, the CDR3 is TGCAGCGTTGAAGTGTTGGGACAATACAATGAGCAGTTCTTC. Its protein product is CSVEVLGQYNEQFF.

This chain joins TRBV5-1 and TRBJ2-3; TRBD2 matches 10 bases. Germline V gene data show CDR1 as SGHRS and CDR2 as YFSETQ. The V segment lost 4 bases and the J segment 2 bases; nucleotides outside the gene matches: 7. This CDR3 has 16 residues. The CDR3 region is CASSQGSGGFTDTQYF. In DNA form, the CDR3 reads TGCGCCAGCAGCCAGGGTAGCGGGGGGTTCACAGATACGCAGTATTTT.

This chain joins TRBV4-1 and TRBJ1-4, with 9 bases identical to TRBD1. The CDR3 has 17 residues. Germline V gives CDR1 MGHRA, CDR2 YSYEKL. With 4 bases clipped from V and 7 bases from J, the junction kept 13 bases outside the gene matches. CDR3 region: CASSPLGIGQGFEKLFF. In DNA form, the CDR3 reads TGCGCCAGCAGCCCCTTAGGTATCGGACAGGGGTTTGAAAAACTGTTTTTT.

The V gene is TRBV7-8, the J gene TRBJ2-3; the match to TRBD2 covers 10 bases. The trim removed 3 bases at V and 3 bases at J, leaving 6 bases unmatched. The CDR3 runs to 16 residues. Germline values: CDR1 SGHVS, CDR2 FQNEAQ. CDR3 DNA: TGTGCCAGCAGCTTCCGCCTAGCGGGAGAGACAGATACGCAGTATTTT. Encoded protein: CASSFRLAGETDTQYF.

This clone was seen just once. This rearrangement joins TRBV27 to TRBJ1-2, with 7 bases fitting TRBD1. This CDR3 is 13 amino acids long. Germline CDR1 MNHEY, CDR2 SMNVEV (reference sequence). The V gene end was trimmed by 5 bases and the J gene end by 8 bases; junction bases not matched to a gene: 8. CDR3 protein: CASSPRQGMGYTF. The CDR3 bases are TGTGCCAGCAGTCCCCGACAGGGAATGGGCTACACCTTC.

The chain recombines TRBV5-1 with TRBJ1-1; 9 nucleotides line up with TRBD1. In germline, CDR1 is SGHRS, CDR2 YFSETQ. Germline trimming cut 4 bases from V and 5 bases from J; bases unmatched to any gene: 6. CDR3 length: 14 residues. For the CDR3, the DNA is TGCGCCAGCAGCCTTGACAGGGGGAGGACTGAAGCTTTCTTT. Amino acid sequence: CASSLDRGRTEAFF.

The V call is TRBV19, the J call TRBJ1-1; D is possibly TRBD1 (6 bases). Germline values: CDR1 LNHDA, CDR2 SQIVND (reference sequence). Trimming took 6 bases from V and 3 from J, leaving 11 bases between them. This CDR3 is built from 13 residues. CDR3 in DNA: TGTGCCAGTAGGAGACAGGTTTACACTGAAGCTTTCTTT. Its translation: CASRRQVYTEAFF.

The CDR3 DNA reads as TGTGCCAGCAGCTTAAAGGAAGGTAGGGGAGCTTTCTTT. Translated: CASSLKEGRGAFF. V usage is TRBV7-3 and J usage is TRBJ1-1; weak D call: TRBD1 (5 bases). Germline CDR1 is SGHTA and CDR2 is FQGTGA. The CDR3 extends over 13 amino acids. The V and J ends lost 1 base and 10 bases respectively, with 13 bases between them.

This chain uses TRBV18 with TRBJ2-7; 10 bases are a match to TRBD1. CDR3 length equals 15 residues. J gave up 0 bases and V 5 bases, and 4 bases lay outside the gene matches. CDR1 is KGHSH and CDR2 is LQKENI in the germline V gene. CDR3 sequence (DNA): TGTGCCAGCTCAGGGACAGGGGCCAGCTCCTACGAGCAGTACTTC. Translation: CASSGTGASSYEQYF.

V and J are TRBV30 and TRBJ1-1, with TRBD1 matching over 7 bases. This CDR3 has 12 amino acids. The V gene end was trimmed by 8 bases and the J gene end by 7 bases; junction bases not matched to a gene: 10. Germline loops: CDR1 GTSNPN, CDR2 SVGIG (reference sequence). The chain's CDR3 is CAGDREIGEAFF. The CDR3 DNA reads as TGTGCCGGTGACAGGGAAATTGGTGAAGCTTTCTTT.

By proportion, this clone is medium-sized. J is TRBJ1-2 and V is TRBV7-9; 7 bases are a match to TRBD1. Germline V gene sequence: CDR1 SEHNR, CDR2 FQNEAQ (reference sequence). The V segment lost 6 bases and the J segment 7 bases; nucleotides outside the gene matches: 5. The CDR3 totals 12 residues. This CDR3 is CASSLRQGGYTF. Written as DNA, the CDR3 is TGTGCCAGCAGTCTCCGACAGGGTGGCTACACCTTC.

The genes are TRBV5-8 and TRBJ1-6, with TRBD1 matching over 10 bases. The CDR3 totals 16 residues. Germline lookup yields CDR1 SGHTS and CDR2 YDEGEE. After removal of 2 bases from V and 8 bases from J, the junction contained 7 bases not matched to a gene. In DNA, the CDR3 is TGTGCCAGCAGCTTAACCTGGGACAGGGGATATTCACCCCTCCACTTT. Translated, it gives CASSLTWDRGYSPLHF.

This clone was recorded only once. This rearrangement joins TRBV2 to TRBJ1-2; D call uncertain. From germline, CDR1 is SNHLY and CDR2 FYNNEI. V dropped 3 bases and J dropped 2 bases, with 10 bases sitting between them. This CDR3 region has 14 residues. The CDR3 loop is CASSDNRLNYGYTF. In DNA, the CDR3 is TGTGCCAGCAGTGACAACAGATTGAACTATGGCTACACCTTC. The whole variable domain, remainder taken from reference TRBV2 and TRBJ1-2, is EPEVTQTPSHQVTQMGQEVILRCVPISNHLYFYWYRQILGQKVEFLVSFYNNEISEKSEIFDDQFSVERPDGSNFTLKIRSTKLEDSAMYFCASSDNRLNYGYTFGSGTRLTVV.

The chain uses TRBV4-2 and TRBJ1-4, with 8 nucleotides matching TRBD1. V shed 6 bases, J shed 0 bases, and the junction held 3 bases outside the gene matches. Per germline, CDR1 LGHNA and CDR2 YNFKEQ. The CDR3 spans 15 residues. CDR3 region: CASRDRDTTNEKLFF. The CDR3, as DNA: TGTGCCAGCAGGGACAGGGATACAACTAATGAAAAACTGTTTTTT.

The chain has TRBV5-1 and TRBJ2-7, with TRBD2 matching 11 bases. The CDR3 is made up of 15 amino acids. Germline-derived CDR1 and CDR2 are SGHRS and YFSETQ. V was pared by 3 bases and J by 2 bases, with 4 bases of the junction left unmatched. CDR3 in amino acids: CASSSRLAGTYEQYF. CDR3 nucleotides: TGCGCCAGCAGCTCTCGACTAGCGGGAACCTACGAGCAGTACTTC.

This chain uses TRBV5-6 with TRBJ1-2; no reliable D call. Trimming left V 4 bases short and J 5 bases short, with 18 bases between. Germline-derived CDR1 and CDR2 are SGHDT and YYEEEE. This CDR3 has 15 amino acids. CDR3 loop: CASSRERLFIYGYTF. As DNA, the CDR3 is TGTGCCAGCAGCCGAGAAAGACTGTTTATTTATGGCTACACCTTC. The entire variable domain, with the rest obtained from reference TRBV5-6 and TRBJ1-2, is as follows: DAGVTQSPTHLIKTRGQQVTLRCSPKSGHDTVSWYQQALGQGPQFIFQYYEEEERQRGNFPDRFSGHQFPNYSSELNVNALLLGDSALYLCASSRERLFIYGYTFGSGTRLTVV.

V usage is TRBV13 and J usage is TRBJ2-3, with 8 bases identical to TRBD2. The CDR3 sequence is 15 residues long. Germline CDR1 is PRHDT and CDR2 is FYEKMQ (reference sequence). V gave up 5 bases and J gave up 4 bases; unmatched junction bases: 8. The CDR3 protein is CASSPGLGGADTQYF. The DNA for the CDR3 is TGTGCCAGCAGCCCGGGACTAGGCGGGGCAGATACGCAGTATTTT.

Written as DNA, the CDR3 is TGCGCCAGCAGCTTGGATCTAGCGGGGGATACGCAGTATTTT. Protein: CASSLDLAGDTQYF. This rearrangement joins TRBV5-1 to TRBJ2-3, with 9 bases that match TRBD2. V lost 0 bases, J lost 6 bases, and 2 bases stayed unmatched. CDR1 and CDR2 from the germline V gene are SGHRS and YFSETQ. There are 14 residues in the CDR3.